This entry lists 8 T cell receptor beta chains sequenced from one sample in a study of neurological immune-mediated disorders. Via MiXCR, TCRdb re-called the 5' RACE reads, giving one row per CDR3 protein. Counted here are about 65,000 distinct CDR3 sequences, under 5% occurring once; the ten biggest clones make up roughly 2.8%. The sequencing sample was made of PBMCs. These receptors were collected from a man in his fifties with multiple sclerosis.

Many counts were recorded for this clonotype. This chain connects TRBV7-9 to TRBJ1-1; no reliable D call. The CDR3 has 15 residues. Between the trimmed V and J ends, which lost 1 base and 0 bases, there was a span of 9 bases. Germline CDR1 and CDR2: SEHNR and FQNEAQ (reference sequence). CDR3 sequence: CASSLVGDLNTEAFF. As DNA, the CDR3 is TGTGCCAGCAGCTTAGTTGGCGATTTGAACACTGAAGCTTTCTTT.

This clonotype has a count of ten or more. The chain has TRBV12-3 or TRBV12-4 and TRBJ1-2, with TRBD1 identical over 10 bases. The CDR3 has 12 residues. Trimming removed 7 bases from V and 10 bases from J; junction bases left unmatched: 6. The CDR3 region is CASTPGTGAYTF. The DNA of the CDR3 is TGTGCCAGCACCCCCGGGACAGGGGCCTACACCTTC.

The sample holds a few counts of this clonotype. This sequence joins TRBV7-8 and TRBJ1-5; D perhaps matches TRBD1 (6 bases). With 1 base removed from V and 6 bases from J, the gap between germline ends came to 16 bases. The CDR3 consists of 16 residues. Germline V CDR1 and CDR2: SGHVS, FQNEAQ. The CDR3 coding sequence is TGTGCCAGCAGCTTAGTCGCGGCAGGGGCGCGTCAGCCCCAGCATTTT. It specifies CASSLVAAGARQPQHF.

This clonotype was detected ten times or more. The chain joins TRBV6-4 to TRBJ2-1; maybe TRBD1 (5 bases). V lost 3 bases and J lost 13, with 16 bases in between. This CDR3 is 13 amino acids long. Germline V gene sequence: CDR1 MRHNA, CDR2 SNTAGT. CDR3 region: CASSDSKAGPQFF. The DNA of the CDR3 is TGTGCCAGCAGTGATTCGAAGGCAGGGCCCCAGTTCTTC.

In its sample, this clonotype was seen a few times. The chain recombines TRBV27 with TRBJ2-7; D uncertain. Per germline, CDR1 MNHEY and CDR2 SMNVEV (reference sequence). The CDR3 is 12 residues long. Trimming took 3 bases from V and 4 from J, leaving 7 bases between them. The CDR3 DNA sequence: TGTGCCAGCAGTTTGTCAGGATACGAGCAGTACTTC. It encodes CASSLSGYEQYF.

This clonotype was seen repeatedly, ten times or more. The chain couples TRBV12-5 to TRBJ2-3; perhaps TRBD2 as D (6 bases). V lost 4 bases, J lost 2 bases, and 13 bases lay in between. Germline CDR1 LGHNT, CDR2 FRNRAP. This CDR3 comprises 15 residues. In DNA, the CDR3 is TGTGCTAGTGGTTCGGACTATGGGAACACAGATACGCAGTATTTT. Translated, it gives CASGSDYGNTDTQYF.

This clonotype appeared many times. This chain joins TRBV11-2 and TRBJ2-3, with TRBD1 matching 9 bases. The CDR3 has 16 amino acids. Germline lookup yields CDR1 SGHAT and CDR2 FQNNGV. The V segment lost 4 bases and the J segment 3 bases; nucleotides outside the gene matches: 8. CDR3 residues: CASSSGTGFITDTQYF. The CDR3 coding sequence is TGTGCCAGCAGCTCCGGGACAGGGTTCATTACAGATACGCAGTATTTT. Full variable domain (outside the CDR3, taken from reference TRBV11-2 and TRBJ2-3): EAGVAQSPRYKIIEKRQSVAFWCNPISGHATLYWYQQILGQGPKLLIQFQNNGVVDDSQLPKDRFSAERLKGVDSTLKIQPAKLEDSAVYLCASSSGTGFITDTQYFGPGTRLTVL.

This clonotype was seen ten or more times. This rearrangement joins TRBV9 to TRBJ2-5, with 8 bases aligning to TRBD1. This CDR3 has 15 amino acids. CDR1 SGDLS and CDR2 YYNGEE come from the germline V gene. The V segment lost 3 bases and the J segment 7 bases; nucleotides outside the gene matches: 11. The chain's CDR3 is CASSGTGTGKWTQYF. The CDR3 region has the DNA TGTGCCAGCAGCGGGACCGGGACAGGAAAATGGACCCAGTACTTC.